A selection of T cell receptor beta chains follows, all from one sample in a study of T cells in Graves' hyperthyroidism and ophthalmopathy. From the multiplex PCR reads, TCRdb called clonotypes with MiXCR, one entry per CDR3 protein. The sample has around 520,000 distinct CDR3 sequences, over 13% seen once. Sequencing was performed on blood. These receptor sequences come from a woman between 18 and 29 years old with Graves' hyperthyroidism. The conserved cysteine and the conserved F or W are not part of the CDR3 here. D genes are given only for firm matches. Size tells how often a clone was seen (once, few, many) or the class of an expanded clone, and some rows leave it out.

TRBD1,TRBV5-1,many,TRBJ1-2,ASSLEQGGYGYT
-,TRBV5-1,-,TRBJ1-1,ASSPDITEAF
-,TRBV20-1,many,TRBJ2-7,SARPDGPRRGQLYEQY
-,TRBV25-1,many,TRBJ1-1,ASRVARIGTNTEAF
-,TRBV7-9,many,TRBJ2-1,ASSSWGQGYNEQF
-,TRBV5-1,many,TRBJ1-1,ASSWTLRNTEAF
-,TRBV19,many,TRBJ1-3,ASSARISSGNTIY
TRBD2,TRBV7-2,-,TRBJ2-7,ASSGTSGMREQY
-,TRBV7-9,-,TRBJ1-3,ASSLSGGPGNTIY
TRBD1,TRBV30,many,TRBJ1-4,AWSVGTGNEKLF
-,TRBV27,many,TRBJ2-1,ASGPGAYNEQF
TRBD2,TRBV12-3/TRBV12-4,many,TRBJ2-3,ASEWASGRGDTQY
-,TRBV7-8,many,TRBJ2-3,ASGRGPRGGSTDTQY
TRBD2,TRBV19,many,TRBJ2-1,ASSFSGSSYNEQF
TRBD2,TRBV20-1,-,TRBJ2-4,SARTHSGGRYIQY
-,TRBV29-1,few,TRBJ2-2,SVDGGLSTGELF
TRBD1,TRBV2,many,TRBJ2-5,ASRSGTGGMETQY
-,TRBV5-1,few,TRBJ1-1,ASSFGPNMNTEAF
-,TRBV20-1,few,TRBJ2-1,SAGGSGFYNEQF
-,TRBV27,many,TRBJ2-1,ASSPLYGTSSYNEQF
-,TRBV5-1,few,TRBJ2-5,ASSRTIPGETQY
-,TRBV12-3/TRBV12-4,many,TRBJ1-3,ASSRGTLSGNTIY